This is a list of T cell receptor beta chains from one sample in a study of blood T cell repertoires in COVID-19. Measured with immunoSEQ multiplex PCR; TCRdb has only the in-frame clones, and not every one. There are 340,000 or so clones in the sample; around nine tenths occur only once, and 1% lies in the top ten. Sequenced sample: peripheral blood. The origin of the receptors is a man aged 50 or older with active or convalescent COVID-19. CDR3s include the opening cysteine and the closing phenylalanine or tryptophan. The order of the fields is CDR3 protein, J gene, V gene.

CSVAPGTGDGTQYF TRBJ2-5 TRBV29-1
CASSLQGNVPEAFF TRBJ1-1 TRBV5-1
CASSRGASYEQYF TRBJ2-7 TRBV6-2/TRBV6-3
CASSFSQGAYEQYF TRBJ2-7 TRBV7-2
CASSQDTSSGNTIYF TRBJ1-3 TRBV4-3
CASSKGTGGLSGKFFTDTQYF TRBJ2-3 TRBV21-1
CASSLEGGQNSPLHF TRBJ1-6 TRBV5-1
CASKGGTANYGYTF TRBJ1-2 TRBV27
CASSSTGALPGGYTF TRBJ1-2 TRBV28
CASSQNTGELFF TRBJ2-2 TRBV11-2
CASSQAVDRSGGYTF TRBJ1-2 TRBV3-1/TRBV3-2
CASEGQQLNTEAFF TRBJ1-1 TRBV6-6
CASSPRQGNNQPQHF TRBJ1-5 TRBV6-2/TRBV6-3
CASSVIGGNTEAFF TRBJ1-1 TRBV9
CASSESVLHEQYF TRBJ2-7 TRBV10-1
CASSPPNQRGGAGELFF TRBJ2-2 TRBV18
CASSLSGLYQETQYF TRBJ2-5 TRBV9
CAWSVSGRGPWDEQFF TRBJ2-1 TRBV30
CASSRQAERQPQHF TRBJ1-5 TRBV7-9
CASSSRGQPQHF TRBJ1-5 TRBV28